The clone carrying this T cell receptor (beta chain) was detected a few times. The antigen is unknown. Using RNA template, CDR3s of TCR alpha and beta were amplified with iRepertoire arm-PCR. For one-step reverse transcription and amplification, roughly 100-400 ng of tissue mRNA or PBMC total RNA was used. MiXCR, run by TCRdb on the multiplex PCR reads, gives a single entry per CDR3 protein. The table shows about 410,000 distinct CDR3 sequences, with around 38% occurring only once. The sample is drawn from a study of glioma-infiltrating T cells. Findings and limits, study-wide: Tissue and blood shared very few CDR3 sequences. A blood CDR3 motif signature was depleted in highly divergent patients.

Germline-derived CDR1 and CDR2 are MNHEY and SVGEGT. The germline V and J ends were trimmed by 4 bases and 3 bases, with 7 bases remaining between them. The CDR3 spans 12 residues. The rearrangement links TRBV6-2 or TRBV6-3 to TRBJ2-7; D uncertain. Sequenced sample: glioma tissue, nonneoplastic brain tissue, or PBMCs (not recorded which). The TCR sequence derives from a human donor with low-grade glioma or glioblastoma, undergoing nonglioma brain surgery, or in good health (not recorded which). This chain's CDR3 is CASSSGNYEQYF. In DNA, the CDR3 is TGTGCCAGCAGTTCCGGTAACTACGAGCAGTACTTC.